A selection of T cell receptor beta chains follows, all from one sample in a study of response to subunit inactivated influenza vaccine. Each CDR3 protein is one row after TCRdb ran MiXCR on the RT-PCR reads. The table lists 500,000 to 600,000 distinct CDR3 sequences, more than 15% of them singletons. The sample in question was CD4+ T cells sorted from PBMCs, obtained about 23 months after vaccination. These receptors originate from a man between 50 and 75 years old who received an inactivated influenza vaccine. CDR3s include the opening cysteine and the closing phenylalanine or tryptophan. Each record gives: J gene, D gene, V gene, clone size, CDR3 protein, CDR3 DNA. D genes are given only for firm matches. Only some rows state a clone size, as once, few, many or a class for expanded clones.

j_gene: TRBJ1-2
d_gene: .
v_gene: TRBV6-1
abundance: few
CDR3aa: CASSDLANYGYTF
CDR3nt: TGTGCCAGCAGTGATTTGGCGAACTATGGCTACACCTTC

j_gene: TRBJ2-7
d_gene: TRBD2
v_gene: TRBV6-1
abundance: .
CDR3aa: CASSPGGLASHEQYF
CDR3nt: TGTGCCAGCAGCCCCGGGGGACTAGCGTCCCACGAGCAGTACTTC

j_gene: TRBJ2-7
d_gene: .
v_gene: TRBV14
abundance: .
CDR3aa: CASSQMRTSYEQYF
CDR3nt: TGTGCCAGCAGCCAAATGAGGACTTCCTACGAGCAGTACTTC

j_gene: TRBJ2-1
d_gene: TRBD2
v_gene: TRBV6-2/TRBV6-3
abundance: .
CDR3aa: CASSLAGGKDEQFF
CDR3nt: TGTGCCAGCAGCTTAGCGGGAGGTAAAGATGAGCAGTTCTTC

j_gene: TRBJ2-3
d_gene: .
v_gene: TRBV5-1
abundance: few
CDR3aa: CASSLRTGGITDTQYF
CDR3nt: TGCGCCAGCAGCTTGCGTACCGGGGGAATCACAGATACGCAGTATTTT

j_gene: TRBJ2-7
d_gene: TRBD2
v_gene: TRBV24-1
abundance: .
CDR3aa: CATSKLASGSPKWDEQYF
CDR3nt: TGTGCCACCAGTAAATTGGCTAGCGGGAGCCCCAAATGGGACGAGCAGTACTTC

j_gene: TRBJ2-1
d_gene: TRBD2
v_gene: TRBV12-3/TRBV12-4
abundance: few
CDR3aa: CASSQQTSINEQFF
CDR3nt: TGTGCCAGCAGTCAACAGACTAGCATCAATGAGCAGTTCTTC

j_gene: TRBJ2-1
d_gene: .
v_gene: TRBV29-1
abundance: .
CDR3aa: CSVVGTYYNEQFF
CDR3nt: TGCAGCGTTGTGGGGACCTACTACAATGAGCAGTTCTTC

j_gene: TRBJ2-7
d_gene: .
v_gene: TRBV2
abundance: .
CDR3aa: CASNREHSEQYF
CDR3nt: TGTGCCAGCAATCGGGAACATAGCGAGCAGTACTTC

j_gene: TRBJ1-5
d_gene: TRBD1
v_gene: TRBV3-1
abundance: .
CDR3aa: CASSLGQGRHQPQHF
CDR3nt: TGTGCCAGCAGCCTGGGACAGGGGCGCCATCAGCCCCAGCATTTT

j_gene: TRBJ2-2
d_gene: .
v_gene: TRBV5-4
abundance: .
CDR3aa: CASSPGTPNTGELFF
CDR3nt: TGTGCCAGCAGTCCCGGGACACCGAACACCGGGGAGCTGTTTTTT

j_gene: TRBJ2-3
d_gene: TRBD2
v_gene: TRBV7-2
abundance: .
CDR3aa: CASSASGISTDTQYF
CDR3nt: TGTGCCAGCAGCGCCAGCGGGATAAGCACAGATACGCAGTATTTT

j_gene: TRBJ2-7
d_gene: .
v_gene: TRBV5-5
abundance: .
CDR3aa: CASSFQGPGEQYF
CDR3nt: TGTGCCAGCAGCTTCCAGGGACCAGGGGAGCAGTACTTC

j_gene: TRBJ2-1
d_gene: .
v_gene: TRBV12-3/TRBV12-4
abundance: many
CDR3aa: CASRPIGGYNEQFF
CDR3nt: TGTGCCAGCAGGCCTATTGGGGGGTACAATGAGCAGTTCTTC

j_gene: TRBJ1-2
d_gene: .
v_gene: TRBV6-5
abundance: few
CDR3aa: CASSAGVRYTF
CDR3nt: TGTGCCAGCAGTGCAGGGGTTCGCTACACCTTC

j_gene: TRBJ2-2
d_gene: TRBD1
v_gene: TRBV20-1
abundance: few
CDR3aa: CSARERNRGVTGELFF
CDR3nt: TGCAGTGCTAGAGAAAGGAACAGGGGGGTAACCGGGGAGCTGTTTTTT

j_gene: TRBJ1-1
d_gene: .
v_gene: TRBV12-3/TRBV12-4
abundance: .
CDR3aa: CASSLSGPGNTEAFF
CDR3nt: TGTGCCAGCAGTTTATCCGGGCCGGGGAACACTGAAGCTTTCTTT

j_gene: TRBJ1-5
d_gene: .
v_gene: TRBV2
abundance: .
CDR3aa: CASSENGLSNQPQQF
CDR3nt: TGTGCCAGCAGTGAAAATGGACTGAGCAATCAGCCCCAGCAATTT

j_gene: TRBJ1-1
d_gene: .
v_gene: TRBV3-1
abundance: few
CDR3aa: CASSQGFGRMNTEAFF
CDR3nt: TGTGCCAGCAGCCAAGGGTTCGGACGGATGAACACTGAAGCTTTCTTT

j_gene: TRBJ1-2
d_gene: .
v_gene: TRBV10-3
abundance: many
CDR3aa: CAISVDRNYGYTF
CDR3nt: TGTGCCATCAGTGTGGACCGGAACTATGGCTACACCTTC

j_gene: TRBJ1-1
d_gene: .
v_gene: TRBV27
abundance: .
CDR3aa: CASSRRRQNPNTEAFF
CDR3nt: TGTGCCAGCAGTCGGCGCCGACAGAACCCGAACACTGAAGCTTTCTTT

j_gene: TRBJ1-5
d_gene: TRBD1
v_gene: TRBV6-2/TRBV6-3
abundance: .
CDR3aa: CASSKGQGNNQPQHF
CDR3nt: TGTGCCAGCAGTAAAGGACAGGGGAACAATCAGCCCCAGCATTTT

j_gene: TRBJ1-1
d_gene: TRBD1
v_gene: TRBV6-1
abundance: .
CDR3aa: CASNRLRVQGATEAFF
CDR3nt: TGTGCCAGCAACAGATTAAGAGTACAGGGGGCGACTGAAGCTTTCTTT

j_gene: TRBJ2-3
d_gene: TRBD2
v_gene: TRBV20-1
abundance: .
CDR3aa: CSAPPTSGVGTQYF
CDR3nt: TGCAGTGCACCCCCAACTAGCGGGGTGGGTACGCAGTATTTT

j_gene: TRBJ2-3
d_gene: .
v_gene: TRBV6-2/TRBV6-3
abundance: .
CDR3aa: CASSYSIRAPGTDTQYF
CDR3nt: TGTGCCAGCAGTTACTCGATCAGGGCCCCCGGCACAGATACGCAGTATTTT

j_gene: TRBJ2-3
d_gene: .
v_gene: TRBV5-1
abundance: few
CDR3aa: CASSLAAKSTDTQYF
CDR3nt: TGCGCCAGCAGCTTGGCGGCTAAGAGCACAGATACGCAGTATTTT

j_gene: TRBJ2-7
d_gene: TRBD2
v_gene: TRBV9
abundance: .
CDR3aa: CASSAEGVAGGPFYEQYF
CDR3nt: TGTGCCAGCAGCGCCGAAGGGGTAGCGGGAGGGCCTTTCTACGAGCAGTACTTC

j_gene: TRBJ2-3
d_gene: .
v_gene: TRBV10-3
abundance: few
CDR3aa: CAISESELDTQYF
CDR3nt: TGTGCCATCAGTGAGTCGGAGCTGGATACGCAGTATTTT

j_gene: TRBJ1-5
d_gene: .
v_gene: TRBV18
abundance: .
CDR3aa: CASSPVGTRERGQPQHF
CDR3nt: TGTGCCAGCTCACCCGTCGGTACGAGGGAGAGGGGACAGCCCCAGCATTTT

j_gene: TRBJ2-5
d_gene: TRBD1
v_gene: TRBV20-1
abundance: many
CDR3aa: CSENRQGLETQYF
CDR3nt: TGCAGCGAAAACAGACAGGGGTTGGAGACCCAGTACTTC

j_gene: TRBJ2-1
d_gene: .
v_gene: TRBV3-1
abundance: .
CDR3aa: CASSPGRGGEQFF
CDR3nt: TGTGCCAGCAGCCCCGGGCGGGGTGGTGAGCAGTTCTTC

j_gene: TRBJ1-4
d_gene: .
v_gene: TRBV12-3/TRBV12-4
abundance: .
CDR3aa: CASSLGTQTTNEKLFF
CDR3nt: TGTGCCAGCAGTCTCGGGACTCAAACAACTAATGAAAAACTGTTTTTT

j_gene: TRBJ1-2
d_gene: .
v_gene: TRBV24-1
abundance: few
CDR3aa: CATSDVIGVGYTF
CDR3nt: TGTGCCACCAGTGATGTCATTGGGGTCGGCTACACCTTC

j_gene: TRBJ2-1
d_gene: .
v_gene: TRBV18
abundance: .
CDR3aa: CASSPQETRDYNEQFF
CDR3nt: TGTGCCAGCTCACCACAGGAGACTAGGGATTACAATGAGCAGTTCTTC

j_gene: TRBJ2-1
d_gene: .
v_gene: TRBV20-1
abundance: .
CDR3aa: CSARDRIRNNEQFF
CDR3nt: TGCAGTGCGCGGGACAGAATACGAAACAATGAGCAGTTCTTC

j_gene: TRBJ2-7
d_gene: TRBD1
v_gene: TRBV6-6
abundance: many
CDR3aa: CASSGTAYEQYF
CDR3nt: TGTGCCAGCAGTGGGACAGCCTACGAGCAGTACTTC

j_gene: TRBJ2-1
d_gene: .
v_gene: TRBV25-1
abundance: few
CDR3aa: CASSYDEQFF
CDR3nt: TGTGCCAGCAGTTATGATGAGCAGTTCTTC

j_gene: TRBJ2-7
d_gene: .
v_gene: TRBV28
abundance: few
CDR3aa: CASKPRPASYEQYF
CDR3nt: TGTGCCAGCAAACCGCGACCTGCTAGCTACGAGCAGTACTTC

j_gene: TRBJ2-3
d_gene: .
v_gene: TRBV6-2/TRBV6-3
abundance: once
CDR3aa: CASSYGDTSTDTQYF
CDR3nt: TGTGCCAGCAGTTATGGGGATACTAGCACAGATACGCAGTATTTT

j_gene: TRBJ2-3
d_gene: .
v_gene: TRBV7-9
abundance: few
CDR3aa: CASSLRRGVTDTQYF
CDR3nt: TGTGCCAGCAGCTTAAGGCGGGGAGTCACAGATACGCAGTATTTT

j_gene: TRBJ1-6
d_gene: .
v_gene: TRBV20-1
abundance: .
CDR3aa: CSVSPPNSPLHF
CDR3nt: TGCAGTGTCAGCCCTCCGAATTCACCCCTCCACTTT

j_gene: TRBJ1-3
d_gene: TRBD1
v_gene: TRBV10-3
abundance: few
CDR3aa: CAISLGQGYSSGNTIYF
CDR3nt: TGTGCCATCAGTTTGGGACAGGGGTATTCTTCTGGAAACACCATATATTTT

j_gene: TRBJ1-5
d_gene: .
v_gene: TRBV6-2/TRBV6-3
abundance: .
CDR3aa: CASSPDLNQPQHF
CDR3nt: TGTGCCAGCAGCCCGGACCTCAATCAGCCCCAGCATTTT

j_gene: TRBJ2-7
d_gene: .
v_gene: TRBV7-2
abundance: few
CDR3aa: CASSPSWVSYEQYF
CDR3nt: TGTGCCAGCAGCCCCAGTTGGGTCTCCTACGAGCAGTACTTC

j_gene: TRBJ2-5
d_gene: TRBD1
v_gene: TRBV4-1
abundance: few
CDR3aa: CASSQPTQGAQETQYF
CDR3nt: TGCGCCAGCAGCCAACCCACCCAGGGGGCCCAAGAGACCCAGTACTTC